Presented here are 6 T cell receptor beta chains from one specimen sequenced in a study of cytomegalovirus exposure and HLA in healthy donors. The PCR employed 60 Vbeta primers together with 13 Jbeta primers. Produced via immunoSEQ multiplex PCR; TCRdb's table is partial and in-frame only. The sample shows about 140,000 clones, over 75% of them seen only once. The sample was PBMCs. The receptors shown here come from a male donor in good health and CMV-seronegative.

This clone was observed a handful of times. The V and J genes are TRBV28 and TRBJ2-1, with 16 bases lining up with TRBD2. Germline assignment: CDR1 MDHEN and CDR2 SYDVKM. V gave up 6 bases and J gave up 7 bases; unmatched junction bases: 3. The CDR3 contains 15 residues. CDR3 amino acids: CASRGLAGGGNEQFF. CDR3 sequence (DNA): TGTGCCAGCAGGGGACTAGCGGGAGGGGGTAATGAGCAGTTCTTC.

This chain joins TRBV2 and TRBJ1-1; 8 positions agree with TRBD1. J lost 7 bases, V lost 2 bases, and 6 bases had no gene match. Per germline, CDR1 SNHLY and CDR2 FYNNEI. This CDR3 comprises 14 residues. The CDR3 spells CASSETDRVSEAFF. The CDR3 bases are TGTGCCAGCAGTGAAACGGACAGGGTGAGTGAAGCTTTCTTT.

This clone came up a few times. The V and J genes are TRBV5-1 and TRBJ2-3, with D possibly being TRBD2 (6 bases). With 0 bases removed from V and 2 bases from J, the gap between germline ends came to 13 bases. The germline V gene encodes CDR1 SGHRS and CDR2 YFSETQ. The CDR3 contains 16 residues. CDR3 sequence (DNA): TGCGCCAGCAGCTTGGCTCTGCGGGAAGCCACAGATACGCAGTATTTT. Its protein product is CASSLALREATDTQYF.

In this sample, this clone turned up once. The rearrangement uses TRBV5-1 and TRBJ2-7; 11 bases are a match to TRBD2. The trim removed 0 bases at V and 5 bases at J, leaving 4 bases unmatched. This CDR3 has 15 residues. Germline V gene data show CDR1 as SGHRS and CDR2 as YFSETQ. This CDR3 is CASSLEGTSGNEQYF. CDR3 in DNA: TGCGCCAGCAGCTTGGAAGGGACTAGCGGTAACGAGCAGTACTTC. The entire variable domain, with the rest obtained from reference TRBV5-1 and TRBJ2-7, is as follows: KAGVTQTPRYLIKTRGQQVTLSCSPISGHRSVSWYQQTPGQGLQFLFEYFSETQRNKGNFPGRFSGRQFSNSRSEMNVSTLELGDSALYLCASSLEGTSGNEQYFGPGTRLTVT.

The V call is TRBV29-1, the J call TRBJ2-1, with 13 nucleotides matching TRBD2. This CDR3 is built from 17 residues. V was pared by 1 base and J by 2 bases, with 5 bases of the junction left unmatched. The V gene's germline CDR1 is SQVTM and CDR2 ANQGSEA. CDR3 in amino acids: CSVEGLAGGGAYNEQFF. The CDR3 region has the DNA TGCAGCGTTGAAGGACTAGCGGGAGGAGGCGCCTACAATGAGCAGTTCTTC.

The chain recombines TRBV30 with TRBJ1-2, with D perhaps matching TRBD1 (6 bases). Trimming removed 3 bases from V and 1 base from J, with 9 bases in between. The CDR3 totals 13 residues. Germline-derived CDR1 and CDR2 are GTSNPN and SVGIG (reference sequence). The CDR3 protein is CAWSQGNNYGYTF. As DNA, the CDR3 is TGTGCCTGGAGCCAGGGGAATAACTATGGCTACACCTTC.